This TCR beta chain emerged from a study of blood T cell repertoires in COVID-19. As for the study in general: T cells, B-cell-depleted T cells, or PBMCs provided the cDNA or gDNA that served as material.

Participants were aged about 18 to 95 years, lived in 24 US areas, and enrolled virtually. Participants had their cohort set by participant-reported clinical history. In the original analysis: Nucleated cell number was recorded as an estimate derived from reference gene primer amplification. Data came from immunoSEQ multiplex PCR; TCRdb stores just in-frame clones and leaves some out. D and trimming come from the DNA, and the V and J calls and clone size come from that table. The sample contains approximately 360,000 clones, roughly 86% of which appear only once. V trimming: 1 base; J trimming: 10 bases; junction bases outside the gene matches: 5. This CDR3 has 15 residues. Germline CDR1 reads SGHTA; CDR2 reads FQGNSA.

This receptor was taken from a man in his forties in a cohort exposed to, infected with or recovered from COVID-19 (not recorded which). Sequenced: PBMCs or T cells enriched from blood (not recorded which). This chain connects TRBV7-2 to TRBJ1-4; 11 positions agree with TRBD1. The CDR3 region is CASSLVGGQGAKLFF. Here the CDR3 DNA reads TGTGCCAGCAGCTTAGTTGGCGGACAGGGGGCAAAACTGTTTTTT. Together with reference TRBV7-2 and TRBJ1-4, the CDR3 gives the full variable domain: GAGVSQSPSNKVTEKGKDVELRCDPISGHTALYWYRQSLGQGLEFLIYFQGNSAPDKSGLPSDRFSAERTGGSVSTLTIQRTQQEDSAVYLCASSLVGGQGAKLFFGSGTQLSVL.